Included here is one T cell receptor beta chain sequence, with context. Amplified TCR beta CDR3 regions were obtained using RNA transcripts as template. The first round was an RT-PCR with HTBI primers, and the second round was a multiplex PCR. TCRdb re-called the multiplex PCR reads through MiXCR, storing one row per CDR3 protein. The data show about 740,000 distinct CDR3 sequences, with around 40% seen just once and less than 55% held by the top ten. This specimen comes from a study of Graves' ophthalmopathy and Graves' hyperthyroidism. Germline-derived CDR1 and CDR2 are SQVTM and ANQGSEA. The CDR3 consists of 11 residues. V was cut by 4 bases and J by 6 bases, with 9 bases left in between. The PBMC fraction was derived from about 9.5 ml of fresh peripheral blood.

The sequencing input was peripheral blood. The sequence was collected from an adult man with Graves' ophthalmopathy. The V call is TRBV29-1, the J call TRBJ1-2; TRBD1 is a possible D gene (5 bases). The CDR3 loop reads CSVVAGDGYTF. The DNA for the CDR3 is TGCAGCGTTGTGGCGGGGGATGGCTACACCTTC.